The entry below describes one T cell receptor beta chain. Its antigen is not known. The data originate from a study of shared clonotypes between healthy human individuals. The authors distributed each subset's genomic DNA evenly over several immunoSEQ plates. Sequenced by immunoSEQ multiplex PCR; TCRdb stores in-frame clones only, minus some. The table records nearly 1 million clones, around 80% of them present only once. Study-level findings and limits: As a rule, naive subsets had a larger estimated richness than memory subsets. Clonotype sharing across several donors was observed for about 5.5% of naive CD4 clonotypes.

The V gene's germline CDR1 is SGHTA and CDR2 FQGNSA. V gave up 5 bases and J gave up 9 bases; unmatched junction bases: 21. This CDR3 contains 19 residues. The gene calls are TRBV7-2 and TRBJ2-4, with 11 bases lining up with TRBD2. The receptor's source is a man between 18 and 35 years old in good health. Sequencing used memory CD4+ T cells sorted from blood. As for subset: CD45RA-negative fraction. CDR3 sequence: CASSRTQDDSGGARGIQYF. In DNA, the CDR3 is TGTGCCAGCAGCCGGACCCAGGACGATAGCGGGGGGGCAAGAGGCATTCAGTACTTC.